The T cell receptor (beta chain) under discussion was sequenced for a study of blood T cell repertoires in COVID-19. Trimming removed 4 bases at V and 8 bases at J, with 11 bases between. The length of the CDR3 is 13 residues. CDR1 and CDR2 (germline): LNHDA, SQIVND (reference sequence). Measured with immunoSEQ multiplex PCR; TCRdb has only the in-frame clones, and not every one. Here the sample spans approximately 44,000 clones, around four fifths being singletons. Sequencing was carried out using peripheral blood. The genes are TRBV19 and TRBJ1-4, with a possible D match to TRBD1 (6 bases). The clonotype was recovered from a human donor in a cohort sampled during active COVID-19. The CDR3 coding sequence is TGTGCCAGTAGTAGTGGTGGGGGCGAAAAACTGTTTTTT. It yields the protein CASSSGGGEKLFF.